These T cell receptor beta chains were read from a single sample in a study of neurological immune-mediated disorders. TCRdb recomputed calls from the 5' RACE reads with MiXCR, one row per CDR3 protein. The profile shows under 80,000 distinct CDR3 sequences, roughly 3.9% of them singletons. The material sequenced was PBMCs. The receptors were gathered from a man aged 25 to 40 with multiple sclerosis. Each CDR3 is given with its conserved first and last residue. D genes are given only for firm matches. Rows may omit the clone size; those that give it use once, few, many or a size class.

j_call: TRBJ2-1
d_call: NA
v_call: TRBV10-3
clone_size: many
cdr3_aa: CAISEEEGGNEQFF
cdr3_nt: TGTGCCATCAGTGAGGAGGAGGGGGGGAATGAGCAGTTCTTC

j_call: TRBJ2-7
d_call: NA
v_call: TRBV5-1
clone_size: many
cdr3_aa: CASSIGRETYEQYF
cdr3_nt: TGCGCCAGCAGCATCGGACGGGAAACCTACGAGCAGTACTTC

j_call: TRBJ1-3
d_call: NA
v_call: TRBV7-2
clone_size: many
cdr3_aa: CASSTGLPSSGNTIYF
cdr3_nt: TGTGCCAGCAGCACAGGACTGCCCAGCTCTGGAAACACCATATATTTT

j_call: TRBJ2-1
d_call: TRBD2
v_call: TRBV12-3/TRBV12-4
clone_size: many
cdr3_aa: CASSLDGRGSEQFF
cdr3_nt: TGTGCCAGCAGCCTCGACGGGAGGGGAAGTGAGCAGTTCTTC

j_call: TRBJ2-7
d_call: NA
v_call: TRBV30
clone_size: once
cdr3_aa: CAWSLQALYEQYF
cdr3_nt: TGTGCCTGGAGTCTACAGGCGCTTTACGAGCAGTACTTC

j_call: TRBJ2-2
d_call: NA
v_call: TRBV6-5
clone_size: many
cdr3_aa: CASSYSRVGELFF
cdr3_nt: TGTGCCAGCAGTTACTCGAGGGTAGGGGAGCTGTTTTTT

j_call: TRBJ2-1
d_call: NA
v_call: TRBV6-2/TRBV6-3
clone_size: many
cdr3_aa: CASSPQVGAYNEQFF
cdr3_nt: TGTGCCAGCAGTCCCCAAGTGGGGGCCTACAATGAGCAGTTCTTC

j_call: TRBJ2-5
d_call: NA
v_call: TRBV7-2
clone_size: many
cdr3_aa: CASSLGTIPEQETQYF
cdr3_nt: TGTGCCAGCAGCTTAGGGACTATACCCGAACAAGAGACCCAGTACTTC

j_call: TRBJ1-1
d_call: NA
v_call: TRBV9
clone_size: many
cdr3_aa: CASSVVYENTEAFF
cdr3_nt: TGTGCCAGCAGCGTAGTTTATGAGAACACTGAAGCTTTCTTT

j_call: TRBJ1-1
d_call: NA
v_call: TRBV6-5
clone_size: many
cdr3_aa: CASTSPGAAEAFF
cdr3_nt: TGTGCCAGCACATCCCCCGGGGCGGCTGAAGCTTTCTTT

j_call: TRBJ2-2
d_call: TRBD1
v_call: TRBV3-1
clone_size: many
cdr3_aa: CASSQPGQGYTGELFF
cdr3_nt: TGTGCCAGCAGCCAACCGGGACAGGGGTATACCGGGGAGCTGTTTTTT

j_call: TRBJ2-3
d_call: TRBD1
v_call: TRBV4-1
clone_size: many
cdr3_aa: CASSQGPGGPYSTDTQYF
cdr3_nt: TGCGCCAGCAGCCAGGGACCAGGGGGCCCGTATAGCACAGATACGCAGTATTTT

j_call: TRBJ2-3
d_call: TRBD2
v_call: TRBV10-1
clone_size: many
cdr3_aa: CASSESNWALAGGLGRDTQYF
cdr3_nt: TGCGCCAGCAGTGAGTCGAATTGGGCTCTAGCGGGGGGGCTCGGAAGAGATACGCAGTATTTT

j_call: TRBJ2-5
d_call: NA
v_call: TRBV7-9
clone_size: few
cdr3_aa: CASSSRTEETQYF
cdr3_nt: TGTGCCAGCAGCTCTCGGACAGAAGAGACCCAGTACTTC

j_call: TRBJ2-1
d_call: NA
v_call: TRBV6-2/TRBV6-3
clone_size: many
cdr3_aa: CASSTSPGFGEQFF
cdr3_nt: TGTGCCAGCAGTACCTCCCCAGGGTTCGGTGAGCAGTTCTTC

j_call: TRBJ1-2
d_call: NA
v_call: TRBV5-1
clone_size: many
cdr3_aa: CASSLGPQGENNYGYTF
cdr3_nt: TGCGCCAGCAGCTTGGGACCCCAGGGTGAGAATAACTATGGCTACACCTTC

j_call: TRBJ2-2
d_call: NA
v_call: TRBV7-2
clone_size: NA
cdr3_aa: CASSLTSNTGELFF
cdr3_nt: TGTGCCAGCAGCTTAACATCGAACACCGGGGAGCTGTTTTTT

j_call: TRBJ2-2
d_call: TRBD2
v_call: TRBV4-3
clone_size: many
cdr3_aa: CASSQEWSRAGGPASGELFF
cdr3_nt: TGCGCCAGCAGCCAAGAATGGTCCCGAGCGGGGGGGCCGGCGTCCGGGGAGCTGTTTTTT

j_call: TRBJ1-6
d_call: NA
v_call: TRBV4-3
clone_size: few
cdr3_aa: CASSPTVAHGDNSPLNF
cdr3_nt: TGCGCCAGCAGCCCCACAGTCGCACACGGGGATAATTCACCCCTCAACTTT

j_call: TRBJ2-1
d_call: TRBD2
v_call: TRBV4-1
clone_size: many
cdr3_aa: CASSLGRGGLNEQFF
cdr3_nt: TGCGCCAGCAGCCTGGGGCGGGGGGGCCTTAATGAGCAGTTCTTC

j_call: TRBJ2-7
d_call: TRBD2
v_call: TRBV7-2
clone_size: many
cdr3_aa: CASSLASGGGPYEQYF
cdr3_nt: TGTGCCAGCAGCTTAGCTAGCGGGGGGGGACCCTACGAGCAGTACTTC

j_call: TRBJ2-5
d_call: NA
v_call: TRBV7-8
clone_size: many
cdr3_aa: CASSLRRVGLRETQYF
cdr3_nt: TGTGCCAGCAGCTTACGAAGGGTGGGGTTGAGGGAGACCCAGTACTTC

j_call: TRBJ1-1
d_call: NA
v_call: TRBV27
clone_size: many
cdr3_aa: CASSLYEGLGTEAFF
cdr3_nt: TGTGCCAGCAGTTTATATGAGGGACTGGGCACTGAAGCTTTCTTT

j_call: TRBJ1-5
d_call: NA
v_call: TRBV7-9
clone_size: many
cdr3_aa: CASSGVTEPQHF
cdr3_nt: TGTGCCAGCAGCGGAGTAACAGAGCCCCAGCATTTT

j_call: TRBJ2-7
d_call: NA
v_call: TRBV7-8
clone_size: many
cdr3_aa: CAAGSEYEQYF
cdr3_nt: TGTGCCGCAGGGAGTGAATACGAGCAGTACTTC

j_call: TRBJ1-1
d_call: NA
v_call: TRBV29-1
clone_size: many
cdr3_aa: CSVKNRPPNTEAFF
cdr3_nt: TGCAGCGTTAAGAACAGGCCCCCGAACACTGAAGCTTTCTTT

j_call: TRBJ2-1
d_call: TRBD2
v_call: TRBV5-4
clone_size: many
cdr3_aa: CASSGRTSGTNEQFF
cdr3_nt: TGTGCCAGCAGCGGTAGGACTAGCGGAACCAATGAGCAGTTCTTC

j_call: TRBJ2-3
d_call: TRBD1
v_call: TRBV7-2
clone_size: many
cdr3_aa: CASSLEGTGTRTQYF
cdr3_nt: TGTGCCAGCAGCTTAGAAGGGACAGGCACCCGGACGCAGTATTTT

j_call: TRBJ2-7
d_call: NA
v_call: TRBV12-3/TRBV12-4
clone_size: few
cdr3_aa: CASRYRERAYEQYF
cdr3_nt: TGTGCCAGCAGATACCGGGAACGGGCCTACGAGCAGTACTTC

j_call: TRBJ2-3
d_call: TRBD2
v_call: TRBV20-1
clone_size: many
cdr3_aa: CSARPLGAGVLTDTQYF
cdr3_nt: TGCAGTGCTAGGCCCTTAGGAGCGGGGGTTCTAACAGATACGCAGTATTTT

j_call: TRBJ1-3
d_call: TRBD1
v_call: TRBV6-5
clone_size: many
cdr3_aa: CASRTGLAGNTIYF
cdr3_nt: TGTGCCAGCAGGACAGGGTTGGCTGGAAACACCATATATTTT

j_call: TRBJ1-2
d_call: NA
v_call: TRBV20-1
clone_size: many
cdr3_aa: CSAMEGPGGYTF
cdr3_nt: TGCAGTGCTATGGAAGGTCCCGGGGGCTACACCTTC

j_call: TRBJ1-3
d_call: TRBD1
v_call: TRBV25-1
clone_size: many
cdr3_aa: CASSETTGGSGNTIYF
cdr3_nt: TGTGCCAGCAGTGAAACTACAGGGGGCTCTGGAAACACCATATATTTT

j_call: TRBJ1-1
d_call: NA
v_call: TRBV7-2
clone_size: many
cdr3_aa: CASSERRGNPTEAFF
cdr3_nt: TGTGCCAGCAGCGAAAGGCGCGGGAACCCCACTGAAGCTTTCTTT

j_call: TRBJ1-5
d_call: TRBD1
v_call: TRBV12-3/TRBV12-4
clone_size: many
cdr3_aa: CASSLGTGVVQPQHF
cdr3_nt: TGTGCCAGCAGTTTGGGGACAGGTGTTGTTCAGCCCCAGCATTTT

j_call: TRBJ1-2
d_call: NA
v_call: TRBV5-1
clone_size: many
cdr3_aa: CASTPFGGGIYGYTF
cdr3_nt: TGCGCCAGCACCCCCTTCGGGGGGGGAATCTATGGCTACACCTTC

j_call: TRBJ2-3
d_call: NA
v_call: TRBV20-1
clone_size: many
cdr3_aa: CSASDGTDTQYF
cdr3_nt: TGCAGTGCTAGCGACGGCACAGATACGCAGTATTTT

j_call: TRBJ2-7
d_call: NA
v_call: TRBV7-9
clone_size: many
cdr3_aa: CASSGRWSGNYEQYF
cdr3_nt: TGTGCCAGCAGCGGCCGATGGTCCGGGAACTACGAGCAGTACTTC

j_call: TRBJ2-3
d_call: TRBD1
v_call: TRBV6-4
clone_size: many
cdr3_aa: CASSGTGGTDTQYF
cdr3_nt: TGTGCCAGCAGTGGGACAGGGGGCACAGATACGCAGTATTTT

j_call: TRBJ1-5
d_call: NA
v_call: TRBV20-1
clone_size: many
cdr3_aa: CSARDPQGAHGPQNF
cdr3_nt: TGCAGTGCTAGAGATCCACAAGGAGCCCATGGGCCCCAGAATTTT

j_call: TRBJ1-1
d_call: NA
v_call: TRBV27
clone_size: many
cdr3_aa: CASSLGREAFF
cdr3_nt: TGTGCCAGCAGTTTGGGCAGGGAAGCTTTCTTT

j_call: TRBJ2-7
d_call: NA
v_call: TRBV19
clone_size: many
cdr3_aa: CASSMVFGEQYF
cdr3_nt: TGTGCCAGTAGTATGGTCTTCGGCGAGCAGTACTTC

j_call: TRBJ1-1
d_call: NA
v_call: TRBV4-1
clone_size: many
cdr3_aa: CASSQVRGLEWGHNTEAFF
cdr3_nt: TGCGCCAGCAGCCAAGTGAGAGGGTTGGAGTGGGGACACAACACTGAAGCTTTCTTT

j_call: TRBJ2-7
d_call: NA
v_call: TRBV5-5
clone_size: many
cdr3_aa: CASSLVRGVYEQYF
cdr3_nt: TGTGCCAGCAGCTTGGTCAGGGGGGTTTACGAGCAGTACTTC

j_call: TRBJ1-6
d_call: TRBD1
v_call: TRBV5-6
clone_size: many
cdr3_aa: CASSLGGGTYNSPLHF
cdr3_nt: TGTGCCAGCAGCTTAGGAGGGGGCACCTATAATTCACCCCTCCACTTT

j_call: TRBJ1-5
d_call: TRBD1
v_call: TRBV9
clone_size: NA
cdr3_aa: CASSVAPGGRDQPQHF
cdr3_nt: TGTGCCAGCAGCGTAGCTCCAGGGGGCAGGGATCAGCCCCAGCATTTT

j_call: TRBJ2-1
d_call: NA
v_call: TRBV20-1
clone_size: many
cdr3_aa: CSALDRNEQFF
cdr3_nt: TGCAGTGCCCTTGACCGGAATGAGCAGTTCTTC

j_call: TRBJ2-1
d_call: TRBD2
v_call: TRBV20-1
clone_size: many
cdr3_aa: CSAPPSGGAFNNEQFF
cdr3_nt: TGCAGTGCACCCCCTAGCGGGGGGGCGTTTAACAATGAGCAGTTCTTC

j_call: TRBJ1-1
d_call: TRBD1
v_call: TRBV7-9
clone_size: many
cdr3_aa: CASSYRWDRSRAFF
cdr3_nt: TGTGCCAGCAGCTACCGATGGGACAGATCTCGAGCTTTCTTT